This TCR beta chain comes out of a study of blood T cell repertoires in COVID-19. Background on the study: Acute and convalescent COVID-19 specimens originated in the United States, Italy and Spain.

CDR3 length equals 14 residues. Germline CDR1 is SGHRS and CDR2 is YFSETQ. The V end was cut by 2 bases, the J end by 1 base, with 9 bases between. Produced via immunoSEQ multiplex PCR; TCRdb's table is partial and in-frame only. Here the sample spans some 250,000 clones, over 75% being singletons. The sequencing sample was made of peripheral blood. This clonotype was sampled from a woman under 40 with acute or convalescent COVID-19. The chain carries TRBV5-1 and TRBJ1-1, with D perhaps TRBD1 (5 bases). CDR3 in DNA: TGCGCCAGCAGCTTAGGGGCCAGGAACACTGAAGCTTTCTTT. Amino acid sequence: CASSLGARNTEAFF.